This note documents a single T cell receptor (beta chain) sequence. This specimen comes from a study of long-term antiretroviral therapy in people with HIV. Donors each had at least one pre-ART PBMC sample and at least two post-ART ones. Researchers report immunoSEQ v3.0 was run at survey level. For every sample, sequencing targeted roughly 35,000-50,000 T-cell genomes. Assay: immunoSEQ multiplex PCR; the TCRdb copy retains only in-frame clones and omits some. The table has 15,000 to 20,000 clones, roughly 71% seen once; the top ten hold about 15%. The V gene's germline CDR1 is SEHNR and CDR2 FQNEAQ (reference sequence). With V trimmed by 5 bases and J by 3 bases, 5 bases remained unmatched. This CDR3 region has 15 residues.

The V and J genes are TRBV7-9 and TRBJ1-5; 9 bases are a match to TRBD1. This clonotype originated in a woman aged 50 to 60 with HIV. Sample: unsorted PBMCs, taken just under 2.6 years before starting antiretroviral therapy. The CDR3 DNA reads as TGTGCCAGCAGCACGGGACAGGGATACAATCAGCCCCAGCATTTT. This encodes CASSTGQGYNQPQHF.